The present TCR beta chain was sequenced within a study of spatial heterogeneity in lung cancer. This sample's time point: blood at routine non-recurrence follow-up after resection. Whole RNA was taken from tumor, nontumor lung or frozen PBMC; it was then sequenced unsorted. TCRdb passed the 5' RACE reads through MiXCR, listing each CDR3 protein once. Here the sample spans about 15,000 distinct CDR3 sequences, 5% to 6.5% being singletons. There are 15 residues in the CDR3. The ends were cut back, 5 bases at V and 2 bases at J, with 12 bases in the middle. This clonotype was counted many times. The receptor was isolated from a male donor with early-stage non-small cell lung cancer. J is TRBJ2-2 and V is TRBV12-3 or TRBV12-4; D possibly corresponds to TRBD2 (6 bases). The specimen comprised PBMCs, sampled at follow-up. In nucleotides, the CDR3 is TGTGCCAGCAGTCGGGACTTTCCAAACACCGGGGAGCTGTTTTTT. Amino acids: CASSRDFPNTGELFF.